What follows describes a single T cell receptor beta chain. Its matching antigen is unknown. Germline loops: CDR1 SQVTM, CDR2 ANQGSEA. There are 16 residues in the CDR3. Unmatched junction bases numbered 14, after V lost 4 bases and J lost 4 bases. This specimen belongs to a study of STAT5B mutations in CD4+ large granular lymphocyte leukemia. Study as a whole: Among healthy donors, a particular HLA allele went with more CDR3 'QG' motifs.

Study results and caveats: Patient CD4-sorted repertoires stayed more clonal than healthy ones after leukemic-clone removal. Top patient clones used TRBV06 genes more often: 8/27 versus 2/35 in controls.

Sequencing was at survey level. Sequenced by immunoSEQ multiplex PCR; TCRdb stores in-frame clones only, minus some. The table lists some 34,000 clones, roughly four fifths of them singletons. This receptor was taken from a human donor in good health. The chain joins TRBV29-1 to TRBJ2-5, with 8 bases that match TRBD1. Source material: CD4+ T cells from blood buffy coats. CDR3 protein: CSVGDLRGQARETQYF. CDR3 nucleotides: TGCAGCGTTGGAGATCTCCGGGGACAGGCACGAGAGACCCAGTACTTC.